This entry features one TCR beta chain sequence. CDR1 SEHNR and CDR2 FQNEAQ come from the germline V gene (reference sequence). V lost 1 base to trimming and J lost 5 bases, with 8 bases between them. This CDR3 contains 13 residues. MiXCR, applied by TCRdb to the 5' RACE reads, yields one record per CDR3 protein. The sample lists some 40,000 distinct CDR3 sequences, over 20% occurring once. Tregs were sorted as CD4+CD25+CD127-/low cells. The V call is TRBV7-9, the J call TRBJ1-1; unclear D gene. This TCR was recovered from a female donor with breast cancer. Material for sequencing was Tregs sorted from a lymph node. CDR3 sequence: CASSLEGRTEAFF. The CDR3 DNA follows: TGTGCCAGCAGCTTAGAGGGAAGGACTGAAGCTTTCTTT.